Sequencing of this TCR beta chain was carried out in a study of siplizumab effects on memory and regulatory T cells. Regarding the study as a whole: The apparent diversity of naive T cells exceeded that of memory cells, and naive T cells seemed to make a major contribution to the alloresponse. Naive or memory phenotype was unassignable for roughly 75-96% of proliferating CD4+ or CD8+ clones. The mapping of alloreactive clones to unstimulated subsets covered only a minor fraction of them.

Assayed TCR templates numbered roughly 100,000 for each sample. Sequenced by immunoSEQ multiplex PCR; TCRdb stores in-frame clones only, minus some. The table records 99,000 or so clones, 93% of them present only once. A note on this clone: Its antigen is unknown.

Germline values: CDR1 SGHDN, CDR2 FVKESK. Between the trimmed V and J ends, which lost 1 base and 0 bases, there was a span of 9 bases. This CDR3 is 15 amino acids long. The rearrangement links TRBV14 to TRBJ2-5; possibly TRBD2 for D (5 bases). Sequenced material: Tregs sorted from blood. The source of this sequence is a human donor in good health. The CDR3 loop reads CASSQGPGYQETQYF. The CDR3 DNA sequence: TGTGCCAGCAGCCAAGGCCCGGGATACCAAGAGACCCAGTACTTC. Supplemented by reference TRBV14 and TRBJ2-5, the full variable domain reads EAGVTQFPSHSVIEKGQTVTLRCDPISGHDNLYWYRRVMGKEIKFLLHFVKESKQDESGMPNNRFLAERTGGTYSTLKVQPAELEDSGVYFCASSQGPGYQETQYFGPGTRLLVL.